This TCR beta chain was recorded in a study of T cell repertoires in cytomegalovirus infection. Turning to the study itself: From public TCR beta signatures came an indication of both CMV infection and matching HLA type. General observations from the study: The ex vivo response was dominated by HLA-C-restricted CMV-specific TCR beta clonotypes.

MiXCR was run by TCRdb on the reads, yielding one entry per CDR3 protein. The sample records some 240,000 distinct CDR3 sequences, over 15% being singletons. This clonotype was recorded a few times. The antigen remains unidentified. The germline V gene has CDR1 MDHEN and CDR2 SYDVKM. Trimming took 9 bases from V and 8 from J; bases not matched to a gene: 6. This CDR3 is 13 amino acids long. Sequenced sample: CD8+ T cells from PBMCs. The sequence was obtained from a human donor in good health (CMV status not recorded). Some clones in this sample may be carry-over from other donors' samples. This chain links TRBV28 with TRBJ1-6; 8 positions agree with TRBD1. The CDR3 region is CASGQGRYSPLHF. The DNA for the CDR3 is TGTGCCAGTGGACAGGGCCGATATTCACCCCTCCACTTT.